Below are 30 T cell receptor beta chains sequenced from a single sample in a study of control samples from healthy donors and cancer patients. Here immunoSEQ multiplex PCR was the method, and the copy in TCRdb shows in-frame clones only, minus some. The repertoire holds 400,000 to 450,000 clones, roughly 90% seen once, with approximately 6.3% in the top ten. Sequenced input: PBMCs. The receptors come from a man between 40 and 49 years old with head and neck cancer.

The V gene is TRBV27, the J gene TRBJ2-5; TRBD1 agrees at 8 bases. CDR1 and CDR2 from the germline V gene are MNHEY and SMNVEV (reference sequence). The CDR3 loop spans 17 amino acids. J gave up 0 bases and V 4 bases, and 10 bases lay outside the gene matches. For the CDR3, the DNA is TGTGCCAGCAGTTATAAAACCCGACAGGGGTACCAAGAGACCCAGTACTTC. Its translation: CASSYKTRQGYQETQYF.

This clone was detected only once. The rearrangement joins TRBV29-1 to TRBJ1-1, with a weak D call TRBD1 (6 bases). Between the trimmed V and J ends, which lost 4 bases and 0 bases, there was a span of 12 bases. Germline V gives CDR1 SQVTM, CDR2 ANQGSEA. The CDR3 contains 14 residues. This CDR3 reads CSVVGAALNTEAFF. DNA of the CDR3: TGCAGCGTTGTGGGGGCAGCCTTGAACACTGAAGCTTTCTTT.

The table lists this clone with a count of one. The rearrangement links TRBV28 to TRBJ2-7; 9 bases are shared with TRBD2. The germline V gene has CDR1 MDHEN and CDR2 SYDVKM. The V and J ends lost 1 base and 2 bases, in that order; junction bases with no gene match: 3. This CDR3 comprises 15 residues. CDR3 DNA sequence: TGTGCCAGCAGTTTATCTAGCGGGATCACCTACGAGCAGTACTTC. It translates to CASSLSSGITYEQYF. The entire variable domain, with the rest obtained from reference TRBV28 and TRBJ2-7, is as follows: DVKVTQSSRYLVKRTGEKVFLECVQDMDHENMFWYRQDPGLGLRLIYFSYDVKMKEKGDIPEGYSVSREKKERFSLILESASTNQTSMYLCASSLSSGITYEQYFGPGTRLTVT.

V usage is TRBV24-1 and J usage is TRBJ1-4, with 7 positions matching TRBD1. Per the germline V gene, CDR1 is KGHDR and CDR2 is SFDVKD. Trimming at V came to 3 bases and at J to 7 bases, leaving 7 bases not matched to a gene. CDR3 length equals 15 residues. CDR3 sequence: CATSDPRQGFEKLFF. The CDR3 DNA reads as TGTGCCACCAGTGATCCGAGACAGGGATTTGAAAAACTGTTTTTT.

The chain joins TRBV30 to TRBJ1-3; D is ambiguous. This CDR3 region has 16 residues. Trimming cost V 8 bases and J 0 bases, with 20 bases left between them. Germline CDR1 and CDR2: GTSNPN and SVGIG (reference sequence). CDR3 sequence reads: CAGRIIPDPSGNTIYF. CDR3 nucleotides: TGTGCCGGAAGAATAATACCTGATCCCTCTGGAAACACCATATATTTT.

The chain is built from TRBV7-8 and TRBJ1-6; TRBD1 might be the D (6 bases). This CDR3 is built from 13 residues. Looked up from germline, CDR1 is SGHVS and CDR2 is FQNEAQ. V was shortened by 1 base and J by 13 bases, with 11 bases between the two germline ends. The CDR3: CASSLGGGNPLHF. CDR3 nucleotides: TGTGCCAGCAGCTTAGGGGGGGGCAATCCCCTCCACTTT. Full variable domain (rest looked up from reference TRBV7-8 and TRBJ1-6): GAGVSQSPRYKVAKRGQDVALRCDPISGHVSLFWYQQALGQGPEFLTYFQNEAQLDKSGLPSDRFFAERPEGSVSTLKIQRTQQEDSAVYLCASSLGGGNPLHFGNGTRLTVT.

The gene calls are TRBV4-1 and TRBJ2-1; D gene unclear. Germline V CDR1 and CDR2: MGHRA, YSYEKL. CDR3 length: 15 amino acids. Trimming took 6 bases from V and 3 from J, leaving 15 bases between them. The CDR3 coding sequence is TGCGCCAGCAGGACAATTGCTGGAAGCTACAATGAGCAGTTCTTC. Its translation is CASRTIAGSYNEQFF.

The chain links TRBV10-2 to TRBJ2-7, with D tentatively TRBD1 (5 bases). The V gene lost 7 bases and the J gene lost 2 bases, with 9 bases spanning the gap. Germline V gives CDR1 WSHSY, CDR2 SAAADI. The CDR3 runs 12 residues. The CDR3 here is CASKDKTYEQYF. Written as DNA, the CDR3 is TGCGCCAGCAAGGACAAGACCTACGAGCAGTACTTC.

The chain joins TRBV19 to TRBJ2-3, with 9 positions matching TRBD2. Germline CDR1 is LNHDA and CDR2 is SQIVND (reference sequence). The CDR3 spans 16 residues. V was clipped by 7 bases and J by 1 base; unmatched bases: 9. The CDR3 region has the DNA TGTGCCAGTACCCCGGGCCGGACTAGCGGCACAGATACGCAGTATTTT. Its protein product is CASTPGRTSGTDTQYF. The complete variable domain, with remaining parts taken from reference TRBV19 and TRBJ2-3, reads DGGITQSPKYLFRKEGQNVTLSCEQNLNHDAMYWYRQDPGQGLRLIYYSQIVNDFQKGDIAEGYSVSREKKESFPLTVTSAQKNPTAFYLCASTPGRTSGTDTQYFGPGTRLTVL.

The chain carries TRBV18 and TRBJ1-4; D is ambiguous. There are 14 residues in the CDR3. The germline V gene encodes CDR1 KGHSH and CDR2 LQKENI. V was trimmed by 5 bases and J by 0 bases, leaving 7 bases between them. CDR3 loop: CASSYSATNEKLFF. Here the CDR3 DNA reads TGTGCCAGCTCATACAGTGCAACTAATGAAAAACTGTTTTTT.

This clone was recorded only once. V usage is TRBV6-1 and J usage is TRBJ2-7; TRBD2 matches 9 bases. The CDR3 is 15 amino acids. Looked up from germline, CDR1 is MNHNS and CDR2 is SASEGT. The junction had 8 bases not matched to a gene; V was cut back by 2 bases and J by 6 bases. CDR3 bases: TGTGCCAGCAGTGAAAGGAGCGGGGGGCGGATCGAGCAGTACTTC. Translating it yields CASSERSGGRIEQYF.

The chain employs TRBV27 and TRBJ1-5; D is perhaps TRBD1 (6 bases). V was trimmed by 5 bases and J by 8 bases, leaving 16 bases between them. The CDR3 contains 14 residues. Germline CDR1 reads MNHEY; CDR2 reads SMNVEV (reference sequence). CDR3 region: CASSPREGGKPQHF. CDR3 in DNA: TGTGCCAGCAGTCCAAGAGAGGGGGGGAAGCCCCAGCATTTT.

The J gene is TRBJ1-1, the V gene TRBV28; TRBD1 aligns across 8 bases. With 2 bases clipped from V and 7 bases from J, the junction kept 3 bases outside the gene matches. The CDR3 extends over 13 amino acids. CDR1 is MDHEN and CDR2 is SYDVKM in the germline V gene. The CDR3 spells CASSLTGGFEAFF. CDR3 in DNA: TGTGCCAGCAGTTTAACAGGGGGTTTTGAAGCTTTCTTT.

The rearrangement joins TRBV19 to TRBJ1-5; D ambiguous. The germline V gene encodes CDR1 LNHDA and CDR2 SQIVND (reference sequence). Trimming cost V 3 bases and J 5 bases, with 11 bases left between them. The CDR3 spans 14 residues. The DNA of the CDR3 is TGTGCCAGTAGTATTGAGGTGAGGGATCAGCCCCAGCATTTT. Translation gives CASSIEVRDQPQHF.

This chain connects TRBV11-2 to TRBJ2-5, with TRBD1 identical over 10 bases. V was pared by 3 bases and J by 5 bases, with 3 bases of the junction left unmatched. Germline CDR1 SGHAT, CDR2 FQNNGV. The CDR3 runs to 14 residues. CDR3 in DNA: TGTGCCAGCAGCTTTGACAGGGGGCATGAGACCCAGTACTTC. Translating it yields CASSFDRGHETQYF.

This clone appeared a few times. This chain joins TRBV15 and TRBJ2-2; 7 bases line up with TRBD2. Germline V CDR1 and CDR2: LNHNV, YYDKDF (reference sequence). With 2 bases clipped from V and 5 bases from J, the junction kept 8 bases outside the gene matches. This CDR3 spans 16 amino acids. The CDR3 DNA is TGTGCCACCAGCAGATGGTTAGCGGGTCAAACCGGGGAGCTGTTTTTT. Translating it yields CATSRWLAGQTGELFF.

The V and J genes are TRBV5-5 and TRBJ2-7; D remains ambiguous. CDR1 and CDR2 (germline): SGHKS, YYEKEE (reference sequence). The CDR3 totals 15 residues. V lost 0 bases and J 0 bases, leaving 10 bases between the germline ends. The CDR3 sequence: CASSLAGGRSYEQYF. The CDR3 coding sequence is TGTGCCAGCAGCTTGGCAGGCGGCCGCTCCTACGAGCAGTACTTC. Filled out from reference TRBV5-5 and TRBJ2-7, the complete variable domain reads DAGVTQSPTHLIKTRGQQVTLRCSPISGHKSVSWYQQVLGQGPQFIFQYYEKEERGRGNFPDRFSARQFPNYSSELNVNALLLGDSALYLCASSLAGGRSYEQYFGPGTRLTVT.

The chain links TRBV27 to TRBJ2-1; 12 bases align to TRBD2. Germline V gives CDR1 MNHEY, CDR2 SMNVEV (reference sequence). There are 17 residues in the CDR3. The V gene end was trimmed by 3 bases and the J gene end by 7 bases; junction bases not matched to a gene: 10. The CDR3 sequence is CASSLYLLAGGNNEQFF. The CDR3 region has the DNA TGTGCCAGCAGTTTGTACCTACTAGCGGGAGGAAATAATGAGCAGTTCTTC.

V and J are TRBV28 and TRBJ1-5, with TRBD1 matching 9 bases. CDR1 is MDHEN, CDR2 SYDVKM, per germline. This CDR3 comprises 15 residues. V shed 5 bases and J 7 bases; nucleotides not matched to a gene: 9. CDR3 bases: TGTGCCAGCAGTCCAACCGGGACAGGGTACCAGCCCCAGCATTTT. Translated: CASSPTGTGYQPQHF.

V gene TRBV2 combines with J gene TRBJ2-2; D unresolved. Deletions cut 4 bases from V and 4 bases from J, with 16 bases between. Germline-derived CDR1 and CDR2 are SNHLY and FYNNEI. The CDR3 runs to 16 residues. This chain's CDR3 is CASSALRPKGTGELFF. DNA of the CDR3: TGTGCCAGCAGTGCTCTCAGGCCTAAAGGCACCGGGGAGCTGTTTTTT.

V is TRBV2 and J is TRBJ2-7; tentatively, D is TRBD1 (6 bases). CDR3 size: 15 residues. The germline CDR1 and CDR2 sequences are SNHLY and FYNNEI. Trimming cost V 6 bases and J 6 bases, with 21 bases left between them. The CDR3 sequence is CASSVTQGPLSEQYF. Here the CDR3 DNA reads TGTGCCAGCAGCGTGACACAGGGTCCCCTCTCCGAGCAGTACTTC.

This CDR3 is CASGPDSSNQPQHF. DNA of the CDR3: TGTGCTAGTGGCCCCGACAGTAGTAATCAGCCCCAGCATTTT. This chain joins TRBV12-5 and TRBJ1-5; D possibly corresponds to TRBD1 (5 bases). V was trimmed by 6 bases and J by 4 bases, leaving 13 bases between them. Germline V gene data show CDR1 as LGHNT and CDR2 as FRNRAP. The CDR3 extends over 14 amino acids.

This clone was counted between two and nine times. This chain joins TRBV11-2 and TRBJ2-1; D is ambiguous. The length of the CDR3 is 14 residues. The germline gives CDR1 SGHAT, CDR2 FQNNGV. The ends were cut back, 1 base at V and 8 bases at J, with 12 bases in the middle. Written as DNA, the CDR3 is TGTGCCAGCAGCTTAGCTCCACAGCAGGATGAGCAGTTCTTC. Its translation: CASSLAPQQDEQFF.

V usage is TRBV18 and J usage is TRBJ2-3; possibly TRBD1 for D (5 bases). The CDR3 sequence is 12 residues long. V gave up 6 bases and J gave up 6 bases, with 10 bases separating them. CDR1 is KGHSH, CDR2 LQKENI, per germline. CDR3 in DNA: TGTGCCAGCTCGCTCCAGGGTGATACGCAGTATTTT. As protein: CASSLQGDTQYF.

The chain recombines TRBV5-6 with TRBJ2-7, with D possibly being TRBD2 (6 bases). The germline V gene has CDR1 SGHDT and CDR2 YYEEEE. Deletions cut 2 bases from V and 3 bases from J, with 24 bases between. There are 18 residues in the CDR3. The CDR3 nucleotides read TGTGCCAGCAGCTTCCCTGCGGGGAGAATTAAGGAAAACTACGAGCAGTACTTC. This encodes CASSFPAGRIKENYEQYF. The variable domain in full, with the rest retrieved from reference TRBV5-6 and TRBJ2-7, is DAGVTQSPTHLIKTRGQQVTLRCSPKSGHDTVSWYQQALGQGPQFIFQYYEEEERQRGNFPDRFSGHQFPNYSSELNVNALLLGDSALYLCASSFPAGRIKENYEQYFGPGTRLTVT.

The rearrangement links TRBV24-1 to TRBJ2-3; maybe TRBD1 (6 bases). V was trimmed by 7 bases and J by 6 bases, leaving 22 bases between them. The germline V gene encodes CDR1 KGHDR and CDR2 SFDVKD. CDR3 size: 16 residues. The CDR3 DNA sequence: TGTGCCACCAGCGCCCCCGGACAGAACCTAAGGGATACGCAGTATTTT. This encodes CATSAPGQNLRDTQYF.

The chain couples TRBV6-2 or TRBV6-3 to TRBJ1-6; D ambiguous. The CDR3 loop spans 13 amino acids. The germline V gene encodes CDR1 MNHEY and CDR2 SVGEGT. Trimming left V 2 bases short and J 7 bases short, with 6 bases between. Here the CDR3 reads CASSYTGNSPLHF. The CDR3 DNA reads TGTGCCAGCAGTTACACCGGGAATTCACCCCTCCACTTT.

The chain carries TRBV30 and TRBJ2-7, with 7 positions matching TRBD1. This CDR3 comprises 17 residues. V shed 3 bases and J 3 bases; nucleotides not matched to a gene: 17. Germline CDR1 GTSNPN, CDR2 SVGIG (reference sequence). The CDR3 sequence: CAWRTTRDPYRGYEQYF. CDR3 sequence (DNA): TGTGCCTGGAGAACCACCCGGGACCCATACAGGGGCTACGAGCAGTACTTC.

The chain links TRBV2 to TRBJ2-2, with D maybe TRBD1 (6 bases). The CDR3 runs 15 residues. Germline CDR1 and CDR2: SNHLY and FYNNEI. V was trimmed by 6 bases and J by 1 base, leaving 12 bases between them. In DNA, the CDR3 is TGTGCCAGCAGAAGCACAGGGAAGAACACCGGGGAGCTGTTTTTT. Its translation: CASRSTGKNTGELFF.

The chain employs TRBV11-2 and TRBJ1-1, with D perhaps matching TRBD1 (5 bases). Germline V gives CDR1 SGHAT, CDR2 FQNNGV. The V end lost 4 bases, the J end lost 0 bases, and 15 bases lay between the germline ends. There are 16 residues in the CDR3. The CDR3 DNA reads TGTGCCAGCAGCTCCCTTGCGGGGCCCCTGAACACTGAAGCTTTCTTT. This codes for CASSSLAGPLNTEAFF.